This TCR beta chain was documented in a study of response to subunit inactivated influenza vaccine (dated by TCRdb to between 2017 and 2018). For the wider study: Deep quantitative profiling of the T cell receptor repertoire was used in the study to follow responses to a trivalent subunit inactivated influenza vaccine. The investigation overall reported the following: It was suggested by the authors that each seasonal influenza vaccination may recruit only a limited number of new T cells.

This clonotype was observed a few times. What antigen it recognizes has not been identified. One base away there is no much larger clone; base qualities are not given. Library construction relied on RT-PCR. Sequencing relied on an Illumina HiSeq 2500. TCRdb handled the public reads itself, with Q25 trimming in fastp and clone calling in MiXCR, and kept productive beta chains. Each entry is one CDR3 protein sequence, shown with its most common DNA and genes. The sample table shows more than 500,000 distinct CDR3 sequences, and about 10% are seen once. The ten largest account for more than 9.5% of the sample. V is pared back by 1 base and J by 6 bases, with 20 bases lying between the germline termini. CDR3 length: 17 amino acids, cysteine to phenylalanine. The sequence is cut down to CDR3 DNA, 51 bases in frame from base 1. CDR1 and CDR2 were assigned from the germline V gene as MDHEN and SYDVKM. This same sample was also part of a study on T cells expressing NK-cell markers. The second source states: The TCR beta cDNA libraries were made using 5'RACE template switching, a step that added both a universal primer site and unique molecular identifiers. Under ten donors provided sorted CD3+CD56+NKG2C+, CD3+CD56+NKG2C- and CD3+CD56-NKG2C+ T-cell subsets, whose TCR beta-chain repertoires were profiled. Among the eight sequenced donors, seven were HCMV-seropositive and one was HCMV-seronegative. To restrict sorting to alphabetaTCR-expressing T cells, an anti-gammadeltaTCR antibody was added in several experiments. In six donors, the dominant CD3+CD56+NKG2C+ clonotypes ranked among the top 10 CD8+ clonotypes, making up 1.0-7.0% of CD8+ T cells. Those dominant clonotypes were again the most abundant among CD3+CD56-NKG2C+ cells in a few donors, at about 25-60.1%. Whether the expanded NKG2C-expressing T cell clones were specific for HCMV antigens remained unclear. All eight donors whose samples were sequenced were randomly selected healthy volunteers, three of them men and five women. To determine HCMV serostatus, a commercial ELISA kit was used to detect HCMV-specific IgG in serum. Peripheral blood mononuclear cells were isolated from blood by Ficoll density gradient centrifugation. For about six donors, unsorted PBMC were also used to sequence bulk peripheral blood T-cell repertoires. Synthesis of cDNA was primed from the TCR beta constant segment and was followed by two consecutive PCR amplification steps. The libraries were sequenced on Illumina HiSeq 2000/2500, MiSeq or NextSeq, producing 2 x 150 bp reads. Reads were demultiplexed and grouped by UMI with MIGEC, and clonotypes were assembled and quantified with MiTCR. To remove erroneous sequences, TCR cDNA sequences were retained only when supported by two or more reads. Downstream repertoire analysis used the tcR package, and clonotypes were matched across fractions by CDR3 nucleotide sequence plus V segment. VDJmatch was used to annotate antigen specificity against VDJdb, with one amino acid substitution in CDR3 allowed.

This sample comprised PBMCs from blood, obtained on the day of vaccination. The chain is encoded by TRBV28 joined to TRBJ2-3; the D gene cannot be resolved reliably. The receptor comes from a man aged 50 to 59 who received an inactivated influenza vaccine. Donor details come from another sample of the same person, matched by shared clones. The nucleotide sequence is TGTGCCAGCAGTTTATACCGACTCCCTCCCGGTGGGGATACGCAGTATTTT. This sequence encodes CASSLYRLPPGGDTQYF.